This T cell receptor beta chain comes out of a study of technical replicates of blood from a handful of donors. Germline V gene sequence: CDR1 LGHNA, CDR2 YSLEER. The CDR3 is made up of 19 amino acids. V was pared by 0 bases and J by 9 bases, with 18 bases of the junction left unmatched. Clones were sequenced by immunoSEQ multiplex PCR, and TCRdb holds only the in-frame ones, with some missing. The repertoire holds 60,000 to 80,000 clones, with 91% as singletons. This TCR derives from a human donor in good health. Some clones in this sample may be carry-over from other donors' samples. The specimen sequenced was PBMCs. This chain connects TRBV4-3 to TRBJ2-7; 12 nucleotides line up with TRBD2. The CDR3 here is CASSQEKVTPSGGARGQYF. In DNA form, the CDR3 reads TGCGCCAGCAGCCAAGAAAAAGTGACCCCTAGCGGGGGGGCGAGAGGGCAGTACTTC.